This note documents a single T cell receptor beta chain sequence. Its matching antigen is unknown. The junction differs from germline at one of its ends, possibly a read error. The PCR had 60 Vbeta and 13 Jbeta primers. Generated by immunoSEQ multiplex PCR, the TCRdb table keeps only in-frame clones and is missing some. The table includes around 78,000 clones, roughly 80% detected once. CDR3 length: 16 amino acids. CDR1 SEHNR and CDR2 FQNEAQ come from the germline V gene (reference sequence). These data are taken from a study of cytomegalovirus exposure and HLA in healthy donors. Study-wide points: The authors reported that TCR beta sequences could predict HLA-A and HLA-B alleles. These predictions were accurate for most subjects in the first cohort. In vitro experiments confirmed that a few CMV-associated chains were specific for CMV antigens.

The rearrangement links TRBV7-9 to TRBJ1-5; D may be TRBD1 (5 bases). The sample comprised PBMCs. This clonotype was sampled from a male donor in good health and CMV-seronegative. DNA of the CDR3: TGTTCCAGCAGCTCCGTTGCCGGGGGGTCTGGCCAGCCCCAGCATTTT. Translated: CSSSSVAGGSGQPQHF.